The subject of this entry is one TCR beta chain. Its recognized antigen is unknown. No base-level quality is on record; no much larger clone is a single base apart. This entry comes from a study of blood T cell repertoires in COVID-19 (dated by TCRdb to 2018 to 2020). Looking at the study overall: Samples covering the acute and convalescent phases of COVID-19 were provided by collaborators in the United States, Italy and Spain. Sample metadata almost always included a de-identified subject ID, COVID-19 status, age in years and sex. The samples were drawn from two sources: the first 160 participants of the ongoing ImmuneRACE study, and 950 to 1,500 subjects contributed by 6 global collaborators. Deeply sampled blood TCRbeta repertoires from subjects exposed to, actively infected with, or recovered from COVID-19 were included in the dataset. Where available, HLA class I and class II types were taken from metadata supplied by the sample provider and were not determined by assay-based typing. The repertoires were released in a freely available public database meant as a resource for research on the immune response to SARS-CoV-2. The prospective study material was composed of cDNA or gDNA derived from T cells, B-cell-depleted T cells, or PBMCs.

The germline ends are 20 bases apart after V is trimmed by 5 bases and J by 7 bases. Taken from the germline V gene (reference sequence), the CDR1 and CDR2 loops are SEHNR and FQNEAQ. The cysteine opens and the phenylalanine closes a CDR3 of 15 amino acids. Only the CDR3 portion is preserved as DNA: 45 bases, with reading frame beginning at the first base. TCRbeta CDR3 regions were amplified from genomic DNA by means of the immunoSEQ Assay, a bias-controlled multiplex PCR. The paper's data handling went like this. Within the assay, amplification of reference gene primers was used to estimate how many nucleated cells each sample contained. To quantify the absolute abundance of each unique TCRbeta CDR3 rearrangement, sequence reads were collapsed and filtered. Productive Simpson clonality was computed per sample as the square root of Simpson's diversity index over productive rearrangements. Sourced from immuneACCESS, this table was stored by TCRdb with only in-frame sequences that have V and J called. A share of the clones is absent; for the studies checked, an unresolved V gene accounts for under half, and the remainder has no known explanation. D and trimming were read from the DNA, whereas the V and J calls and clone size are those reported in that table. Present in this sample are about 240,000 clones, roughly 89% of which were seen just once. Together, the top ten hold just over 2.5% of the sample.

Participants in the prospective study were aged roughly 18 to 100 years, lived in 20 to 30 United States geographic areas, and enrolled through a virtual design. In the prospective study, cohorts were assigned on the basis of participant-reported clinical history obtained from a screening survey and a study questionnaire. In the prospective study, whole blood, serum and a nasopharyngeal or oropharyngeal swab were collected from each participant by mobile phlebotomists. Prospective study participants could optionally give additional blood draws and questionnaires over an approximately two-month period. Prospective study blood samples were shipped either frozen or at room temperature before DNA extraction. What the study reported, not specific to this receptor: How much clinical and demographic metadata was included differed by source and by participant, and the metadata was provided uncurated.

The chain was built from TRBV7-9 and TRBJ1-1; TRBD1 might be the D gene, on 5 matching bases. The sequenced sample consisted of PBMCs or T cells enriched from blood (not recorded which). The receptor was isolated from a woman in her thirties with acute COVID-19. The CDR3 reads CASSPLGAGPYEAFF. Here is the DNA: TGTGCCAGCAGCCCCCTAGGGGCAGGGCCATATGAAGCTTTCTTT.